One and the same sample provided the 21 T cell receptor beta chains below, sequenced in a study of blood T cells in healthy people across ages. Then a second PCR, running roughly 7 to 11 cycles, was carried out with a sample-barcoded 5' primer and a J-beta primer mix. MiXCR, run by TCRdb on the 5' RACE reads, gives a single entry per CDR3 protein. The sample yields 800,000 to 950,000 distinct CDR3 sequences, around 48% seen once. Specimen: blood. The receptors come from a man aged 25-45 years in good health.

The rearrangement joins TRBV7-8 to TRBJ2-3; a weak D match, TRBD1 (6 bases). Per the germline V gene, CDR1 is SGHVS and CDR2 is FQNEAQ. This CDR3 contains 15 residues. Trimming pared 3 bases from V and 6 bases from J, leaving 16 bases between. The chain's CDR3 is CASSLGAGLGDTQYF. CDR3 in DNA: TGTGCCAGCAGCTTGGGGGCGGGCCTAGGGGATACGCAGTATTTT.

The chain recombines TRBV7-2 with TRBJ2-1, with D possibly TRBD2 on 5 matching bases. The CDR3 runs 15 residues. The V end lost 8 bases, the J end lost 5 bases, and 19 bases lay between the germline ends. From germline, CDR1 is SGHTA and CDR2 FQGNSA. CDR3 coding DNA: TGTGCCAGCGGCGTACTAGAGCTCCCAAACAATGAGCAGTTCTTC. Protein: CASGVLELPNNEQFF. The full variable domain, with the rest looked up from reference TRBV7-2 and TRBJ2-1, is GAGVSQSPSNKVTEKGKDVELRCDPISGHTALYWYRQSLGQGLEFLIYFQGNSAPDKSGLPSDRFSAERTGGSVSTLTIQRTQQEDSAVYLCASGVLELPNNEQFFGPGTRLTVL.

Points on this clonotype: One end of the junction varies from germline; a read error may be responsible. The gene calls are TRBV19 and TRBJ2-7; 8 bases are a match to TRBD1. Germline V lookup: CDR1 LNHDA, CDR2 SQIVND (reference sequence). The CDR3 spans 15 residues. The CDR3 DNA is TGTACCAGTAGTATCACAGGGGGAGGCTCCTACGAGCAGTACTTC. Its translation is CTSSITGGGSYEQYF.

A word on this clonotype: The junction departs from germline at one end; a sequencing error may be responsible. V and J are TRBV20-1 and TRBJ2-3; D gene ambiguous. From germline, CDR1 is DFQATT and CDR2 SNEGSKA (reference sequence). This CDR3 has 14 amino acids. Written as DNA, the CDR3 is TGCAGTGTCAGTCCTACAAACTTGGCAGATATGCAGTATTTT. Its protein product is CSVSPTNLADMQYF.

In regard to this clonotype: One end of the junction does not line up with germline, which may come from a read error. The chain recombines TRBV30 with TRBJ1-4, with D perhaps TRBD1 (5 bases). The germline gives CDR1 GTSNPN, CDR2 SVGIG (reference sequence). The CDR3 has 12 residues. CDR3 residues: CAGSGDREKLFF. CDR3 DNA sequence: TGTGCCGGGAGTGGGGACCGCGAAAAACTGTTTTTT.

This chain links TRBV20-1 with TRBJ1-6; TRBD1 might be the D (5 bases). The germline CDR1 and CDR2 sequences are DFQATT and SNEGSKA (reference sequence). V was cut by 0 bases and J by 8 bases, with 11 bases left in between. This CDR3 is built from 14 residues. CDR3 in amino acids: CSAREPLGDSPLHF. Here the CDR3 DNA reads TGCAGTGCTAGAGAGCCCCTGGGGGATTCACCCCTCCACTTT.

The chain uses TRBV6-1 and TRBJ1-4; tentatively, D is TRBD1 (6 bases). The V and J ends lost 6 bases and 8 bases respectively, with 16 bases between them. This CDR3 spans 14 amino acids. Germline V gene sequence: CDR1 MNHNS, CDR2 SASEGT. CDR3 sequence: CASSVTGHQEKLFF. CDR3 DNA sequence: TGTGCCAGCAGCGTTACGGGACACCAGGAAAAACTGTTTTTT.

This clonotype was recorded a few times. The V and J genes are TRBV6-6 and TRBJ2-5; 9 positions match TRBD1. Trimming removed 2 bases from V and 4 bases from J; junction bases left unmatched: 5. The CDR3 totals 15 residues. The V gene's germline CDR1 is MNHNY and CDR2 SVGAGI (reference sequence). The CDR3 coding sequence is TGTGCCAGCAGTTACCCCGGGACAGGGCGAGAGACCCAGTACTTC. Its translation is CASSYPGTGRETQYF.

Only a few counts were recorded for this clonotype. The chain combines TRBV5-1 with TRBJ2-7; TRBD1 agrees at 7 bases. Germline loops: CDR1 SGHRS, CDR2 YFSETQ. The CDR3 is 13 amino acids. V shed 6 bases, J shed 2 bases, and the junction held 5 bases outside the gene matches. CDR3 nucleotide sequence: TGCGCCAGCACCACAGGGGCAGCCTACGAGCAGTACTTC. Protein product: CASTTGAAYEQYF.

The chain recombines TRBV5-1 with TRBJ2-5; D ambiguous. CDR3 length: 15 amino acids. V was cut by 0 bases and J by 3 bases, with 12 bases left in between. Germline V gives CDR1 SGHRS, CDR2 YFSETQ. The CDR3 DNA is TGCGCCAGCAGCTTGGTGTTAGAAAGTGAAGAGACCCAGTACTTC. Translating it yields CASSLVLESEETQYF.

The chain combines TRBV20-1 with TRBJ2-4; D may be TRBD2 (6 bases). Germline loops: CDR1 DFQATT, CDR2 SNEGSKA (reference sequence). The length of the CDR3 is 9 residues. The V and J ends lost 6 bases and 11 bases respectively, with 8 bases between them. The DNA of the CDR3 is TGCAGTGCGGGCGGGGTTCAGTACTTC. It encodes CSAGGVQYF.

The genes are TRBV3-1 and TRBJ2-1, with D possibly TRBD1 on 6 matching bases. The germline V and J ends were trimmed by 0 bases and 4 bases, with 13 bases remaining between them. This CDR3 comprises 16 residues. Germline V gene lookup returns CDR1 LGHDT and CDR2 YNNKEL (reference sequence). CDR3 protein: CASSQDWQGRYNEQFF. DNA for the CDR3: TGTGCCAGCAGCCAAGATTGGCAGGGGCGATACAATGAGCAGTTCTTC.

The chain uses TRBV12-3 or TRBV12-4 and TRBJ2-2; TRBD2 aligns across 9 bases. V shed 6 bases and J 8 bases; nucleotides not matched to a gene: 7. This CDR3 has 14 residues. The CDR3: CASSLAGPKGELFF. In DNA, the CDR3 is TGTGCCAGCAGCCTAGCGGGGCCCAAGGGGGAGCTGTTTTTT.

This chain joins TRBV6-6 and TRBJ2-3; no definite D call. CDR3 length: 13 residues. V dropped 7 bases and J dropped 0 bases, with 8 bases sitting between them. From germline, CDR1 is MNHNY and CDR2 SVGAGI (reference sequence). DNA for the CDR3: TGTGCCAGCACCCGATTTAGCACAGATACGCAGTATTTT. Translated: CASTRFSTDTQYF.

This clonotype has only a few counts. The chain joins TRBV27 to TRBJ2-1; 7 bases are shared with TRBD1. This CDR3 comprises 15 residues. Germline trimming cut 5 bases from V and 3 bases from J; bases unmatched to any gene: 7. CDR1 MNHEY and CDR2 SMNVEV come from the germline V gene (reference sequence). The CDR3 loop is CASSADRDRYNEQFF. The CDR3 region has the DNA TGTGCCAGCAGTGCTGACAGGGATCGCTACAATGAGCAGTTCTTC.

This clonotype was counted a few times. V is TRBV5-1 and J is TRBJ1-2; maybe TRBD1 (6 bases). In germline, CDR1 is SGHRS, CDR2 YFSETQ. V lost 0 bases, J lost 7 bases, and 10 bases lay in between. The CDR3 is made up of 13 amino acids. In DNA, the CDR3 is TGCGCCAGCAGCTTGGGCGGGGGGCCTGGCTACACCTTC. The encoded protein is CASSLGGGPGYTF.

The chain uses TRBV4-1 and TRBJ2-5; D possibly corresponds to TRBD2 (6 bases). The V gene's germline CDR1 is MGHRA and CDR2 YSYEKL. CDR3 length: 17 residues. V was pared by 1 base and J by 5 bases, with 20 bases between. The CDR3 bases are TGCGCCAGCAGCCAAGGGGATTCAGGGACTCCCAGGGAGACCCAGTACTTC. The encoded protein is CASSQGDSGTPRETQYF.

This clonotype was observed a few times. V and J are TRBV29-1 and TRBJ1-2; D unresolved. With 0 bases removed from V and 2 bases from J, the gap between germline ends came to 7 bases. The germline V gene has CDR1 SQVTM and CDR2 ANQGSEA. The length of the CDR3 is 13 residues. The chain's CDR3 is CSVEDATNYGYTF. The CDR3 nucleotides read TGCAGCGTTGAAGATGCCACGAACTATGGCTACACCTTC. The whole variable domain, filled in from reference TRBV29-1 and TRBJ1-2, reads SAVISQKPSRDICQRGTSLTIQCQVDSQVTMMFWYRQQPGQSLTLIATANQGSEATYESGFVIDKFPISRPNLTFSTLTVSNMSPEDSSIYLCSVEDATNYGYTFGSGTRLTVV.

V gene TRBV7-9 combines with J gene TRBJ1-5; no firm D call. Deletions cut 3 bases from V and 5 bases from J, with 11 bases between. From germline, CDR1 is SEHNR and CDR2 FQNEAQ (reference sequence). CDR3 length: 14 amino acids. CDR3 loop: CASSFSSSDQPQHF. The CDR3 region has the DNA TGTGCCAGCAGCTTCAGCAGTTCCGATCAGCCCCAGCATTTT.

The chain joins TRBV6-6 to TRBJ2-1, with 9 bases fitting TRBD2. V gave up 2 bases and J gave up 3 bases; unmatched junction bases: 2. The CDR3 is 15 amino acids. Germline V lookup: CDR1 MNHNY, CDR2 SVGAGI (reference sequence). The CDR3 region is CASSYGRGGYNEQFF. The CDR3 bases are TGTGCCAGCAGTTACGGGCGGGGGGGCTACAATGAGCAGTTCTTC.

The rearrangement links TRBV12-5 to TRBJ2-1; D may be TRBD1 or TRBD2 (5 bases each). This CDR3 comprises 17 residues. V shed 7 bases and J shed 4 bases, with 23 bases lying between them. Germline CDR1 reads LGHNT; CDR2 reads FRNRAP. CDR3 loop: CASAPPEGSLRYNEQFF. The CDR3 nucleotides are TGTGCTAGTGCCCCCCCAGAGGGGTCACTGAGATACAATGAGCAGTTCTTC.